Each of the 32 T cell receptor beta chains below was sequenced from the same sample in a study of HIV-infected patients and healthy controls. No cell fractionation was done, so the repertoire covers all unsorted peripheral blood T cells. Alpha and beta constant-region primers primed reverse transcription of 500 to 550 ng RNA. Separate chain-specific third strand synthesis with multiplexing indices produced the alpha and beta libraries. TCRdb analysed the 5' RACE reads with MiXCR anew, one entry per CDR3 protein. The sample consists of around 400 distinct CDR3 sequences, roughly 50% of them appearing once. Sequencing used blood, obtained before antiretroviral therapy. The receptors were gathered from an adult with HIV infection.

On this clonotype: Found in a library prepared for alpha chains, this beta chain is an off-target read, and its abundance has little meaning. J is TRBJ1-5 and V is TRBV30; the D is unclear. V lost 0 bases and J lost 5, with 8 bases in between. From germline, CDR1 is GTSNPN and CDR2 SVGIG (reference sequence). The CDR3 contains 13 residues. CDR3 loop: CAWSVRRDQPQHF. CDR3 in DNA: TGTGCCTGGAGTGTAAGGAGGGATCAGCCCCAGCATTTT.

Concerning this clonotype: This beta chain is an off-target read within a library intended for alpha chains, so its frequency means little. Here the CDR3 reads CASSAQGNSNQPQHF. The CDR3 DNA sequence: TGTGCCAGCAGTGCACAGGGAAATAGCAATCAGCCCCAGCATTTT. This chain uses TRBV3-1 with TRBJ1-5; perhaps TRBD1 as D (6 bases). CDR3 length: 15 amino acids. The germline V and J ends were trimmed by 6 bases and 0 bases, with 12 bases remaining between them. Germline CDR1 and CDR2: LGHDT and YNNKEL (reference sequence).

This clonotype has only a few counts. The library was built for alpha chains, so this beta chain is an off-target read and its size means little. CDR3 sequence: CASKGGSTDTQYF. The CDR3 DNA is TGTGCCAGCAAGGGCGGTAGCACAGATACGCAGTATTTT. J is TRBJ2-3 and V is TRBV11-2; unclear D gene. This CDR3 spans 13 amino acids. The V gene's germline CDR1 is SGHAT and CDR2 FQNNGV. The V and J ends lost 7 bases and 0 bases respectively, with 8 bases between them.

Note on this clonotype: This beta chain is off target for a library built for alpha chains, so its abundance means little. The chain is built from TRBV20-1 and TRBJ2-5, with a possible D match to TRBD1 (6 bases). The CDR3 has 15 residues. The V and J ends lost 3 bases and 2 bases respectively, with 16 bases between them. Germline V gene sequence: CDR1 DFQATT, CDR2 SNEGSKA (reference sequence). In nucleotides, the CDR3 is TGCAGTGCTAGGTCCCGGGACAACTTTCAAGAGACCCAGTACTTC. This codes for CSARSRDNFQETQYF.

A note on this clonotype: Being off target in a library aimed at alpha chains, this beta chain has a size of little meaning. This sequence joins TRBV6-6 and TRBJ2-2, with D possibly being TRBD2 (6 bases). This CDR3 has 13 amino acids. Germline-derived CDR1 and CDR2 are MNHNY and SVGAGI (reference sequence). V dropped 6 bases and J dropped 6 bases, with 11 bases sitting between them. The CDR3 here is CASSPGSSGELFF. The CDR3 bases are TGTGCCAGCAGCCCCGGGAGTTCCGGGGAGCTGTTTTTT.

Remarks on this clonotype: Found in a library prepared for alpha chains, this beta chain is an off-target read, and its abundance has little meaning. The J gene is TRBJ2-2, the V gene TRBV9; 12 bases fit TRBD2. Germline lookup yields CDR1 SGDLS and CDR2 YYNGEE. This CDR3 is 19 amino acids long. V lost 0 bases and J lost 3; bases outside the gene matches: 9. The CDR3 loop is CASSVDRLLAGGYTGELFF. DNA of the CDR3: TGTGCCAGCAGCGTAGACAGACTACTAGCGGGAGGATACACCGGGGAGCTGTTTTTT.

This clonotype was detected a few times. This beta chain lies outside the target of a library built for alpha chains; its clone size means little. The chain has TRBV19 and TRBJ2-1; 13 nucleotides agree with TRBD2. The V gene's germline CDR1 is LNHDA and CDR2 SQIVND (reference sequence). The CDR3 is made up of 18 amino acids. V dropped 5 bases and J dropped 7; count of bases not matched to a gene: 14. The CDR3 sequence: CASSSVLGLAGVWNEQFF. Here the CDR3 DNA reads TGTGCCAGTAGTTCGGTACTTGGACTAGCGGGAGTTTGGAATGAGCAGTTCTTC.

A remark on this clonotype: Since it is a stray read in a library aimed at alpha chains, this beta chain has a size that is not meaningful. This sequence joins TRBV30 and TRBJ1-4; the D gene is possibly TRBD1 (6 bases). Germline CDR1 is GTSNPN and CDR2 is SVGIG (reference sequence). This CDR3 has 14 amino acids. The V end was cut by 2 bases, the J end by 13 bases, with 20 bases between. The CDR3 spells CAWSPPTGTSRLFF. For the CDR3, the DNA is TGTGCCTGGAGTCCCCCCACCGGGACATCCAGACTGTTTTTT.

This clonotype is deemed large. Because this beta chain is a stray read in a library intended to capture alpha chains, its abundance should not be given much weight. This rearrangement joins TRBV4-1 to TRBJ2-7, with TRBD2 matching 8 bases. In germline, CDR1 is MGHRA, CDR2 YSYEKL. V was pared by 0 bases and J by 6 bases, with 10 bases of the junction left unmatched. CDR3 length equals 16 residues. The CDR3 DNA reads as TGCGCCAGCAGCCAAGATGGGAGCGGGAGAGGCCTCGAGCAGTACTTC. Protein: CASSQDGSGRGLEQYF.

With respect to this clonotype: This beta chain came through as a stray read in a library set up for alpha chains, and its size says little. The CDR3 sequence: CASSLGVTEAFF. The CDR3 DNA is TGTGCCAGCAGTTTAGGGGTCACTGAAGCTTTCTTT. The genes are TRBV12-3 or TRBV12-4 and TRBJ1-1; D gene unclear. The length of the CDR3 is 12 residues. V shed 1 base and J shed 4 bases, with 4 bases lying between them.

In regard to this clonotype: This beta chain was picked up by a library intended for alpha chains and is off target, so its count carries little meaning. J is TRBJ1-1 and V is TRBV30; D is ambiguous. The V and J ends lost 4 bases and 0 bases respectively, with 12 bases between them. CDR3 length: 14 residues. CDR1 is GTSNPN and CDR2 is SVGIG in the germline V gene (reference sequence). The CDR3: CAWTNGILNTEAFF. As DNA, the CDR3 is TGTGCCTGGACGAACGGCATCCTGAACACTGAAGCTTTCTTT.

On this clonotype: Little can be read into the size of this beta chain, an off-target read in a library designed for alpha chains. The chain couples TRBV5-4 to TRBJ2-7; the D gene is possibly TRBD1 (5 bases). Trimming removed 5 bases at V and 6 bases at J, with 9 bases between. The CDR3 totals 11 residues. Per the germline V gene, CDR1 is SGHNT and CDR2 is YYREEE (reference sequence). The CDR3 nucleotides are TGTGCCAGCAGTCTGACAGCCGAGCAGTACTTC. Protein: CASSLTAEQYF.

As for this clonotype: Because this beta chain is a stray read in a library intended to capture alpha chains, its abundance should not be given much weight. This chain uses TRBV7-9 with TRBJ2-7; D not certain. CDR3 length equals 11 residues. Germline loops: CDR1 SEHNR, CDR2 FQNEAQ (reference sequence). V lost 5 bases and J 7 bases, leaving 9 bases between the germline ends. DNA of the CDR3: TGTGCCAGCAGCGAAGACTGGGAGCAGTACTTC. This encodes CASSEDWEQYF.

This clonotype is labeled as hyperexpanded (1% or more). This beta chain was picked up by a library intended for alpha chains and is off target, so its count carries little meaning. CDR3 sequence (DNA): TGTGCCAGCAGCTTAGTAGCGGGGGGGCCGGACGAGCAGTACTTC. As protein: CASSLVAGGPDEQYF. This chain connects TRBV7-8 to TRBJ2-7; 11 bases are shared with TRBD2. The CDR3 extends over 15 amino acids. CDR1 is SGHVS, CDR2 FQNEAQ, per germline. Losses at the gene ends were 1 base for V and 5 bases for J; bases not matched to a gene: 4.

Concerning this clonotype itself: This beta chain came through as a stray read in a library set up for alpha chains, and its size says little. The chain links TRBV7-9 to TRBJ1-2; D is unclear. The V end was cut by 2 bases, the J end by 12 bases, with 13 bases between. The CDR3 sequence is 12 residues long. Germline V gives CDR1 SEHNR, CDR2 FQNEAQ (reference sequence). CDR3 sequence: CASSLSGVDDTF. In nucleotides, the CDR3 is TGTGCCAGCAGCTTATCCGGAGTCGACGACACCTTC. The whole variable domain, filled in from reference TRBV7-9 and TRBJ1-2, reads DTGVSQNPRHKITKRGQNVTFRCDPISEHNRLYWYRQTLGQGPEFLTYFQNEAQLEKSRLLSDRFSAERPKGSFSTLEIQRTEQGDSAMYLCASSLSGVDDTFGSGTRLTVV.

In the case of this clonotype: In a library made to pick up alpha chains, this beta chain is a stray read with a size that means little. The CDR3 sequence is CASSLGLRGQTQYF. The CDR3 DNA sequence: TGTGCCAGCAGCTTAGGCCTCCGCGGGCAGACCCAGTACTTC. This chain connects TRBV13 to TRBJ2-5; TRBD2 might be the D (5 bases). V lost 0 bases and J lost 6, with 11 bases in between. The CDR3 covers 14 residues. CDR1 and CDR2 (germline): PRHDT, FYEKMQ (reference sequence).

This clonotype was found a few times. Within a library made for alpha chains, this beta chain is off target, and its count is uninformative. The rearrangement links TRBV6-6 to TRBJ2-5; TRBD2 aligns across 10 bases. Trimming at V came to 4 bases and at J to 2 bases, leaving 4 bases not matched to a gene. Germline CDR1 and CDR2: MNHNY and SVGAGI (reference sequence). The CDR3 runs 15 residues. CDR3 sequence reads: CASSFGLAVQETQYF. As DNA, the CDR3 is TGTGCCAGCAGTTTCGGACTAGCGGTGCAAGAGACCCAGTACTTC.

This clonotype is deemed large. Found in a library prepared for alpha chains, this beta chain is an off-target read, and its abundance has little meaning. The chain couples TRBV2 to TRBJ1-1, with a possible D match to TRBD1 (5 bases). The length of the CDR3 is 13 residues. V dropped 4 bases and J dropped 1 base, with 7 bases sitting between them. Germline-derived CDR1 and CDR2 are SNHLY and FYNNEI. CDR3 residues: CASSATANTEAFF. The CDR3 DNA sequence: TGTGCCAGCAGTGCGACAGCGAACACTGAAGCTTTCTTT.

In this sample, this clonotype is large. The size of this beta chain means little, since it is a stray read in a library made for alpha chains. The chain uses TRBV7-2 and TRBJ1-1, with TRBD1 matching 7 bases. CDR3 size: 15 residues. CDR1 and CDR2 from the germline V gene are SGHTA and FQGNSA. Trimming at V came to 0 bases and at J to 6 bases, leaving 7 bases not matched to a gene. CDR3 region: CASSLALGQDPEAFF. For the CDR3, the DNA is TGTGCCAGCAGCTTAGCCCTAGGACAGGACCCTGAAGCTTTCTTT.

In regard to this clonotype: This beta chain lies outside the target of a library built for alpha chains; its clone size means little. The CDR3 DNA is TGTGCCAGCAGTGAGCCAAGGTTGCGGACAGAAGGAAACACTGAAGCTTTCTTT. Amino acids: CASSEPRLRTEGNTEAFF. The J gene is TRBJ1-1, the V gene TRBV6-1; D is possibly TRBD1 (6 bases). This CDR3 contains 18 residues. Trimming stripped 3 bases from V and 2 bases from J, with 22 bases between. The germline V gene encodes CDR1 MNHNS and CDR2 SASEGT.

Comment on this clonotype: A library made for alpha chains picked up this beta chain off target, so its size means little. V gene TRBV29-1 combines with J gene TRBJ2-3; 9 bases are shared with TRBD1. Germline CDR1 reads SQVTM; CDR2 reads ANQGSEA. The CDR3 extends over 13 amino acids. The junction had 4 bases not matched to a gene; V was cut back by 6 bases and J by 3 bases. The CDR3 coding sequence is TGCAGCGTAGACGGGACAGGGACAGATACGCAGTATTTT. Its protein is CSVDGTGTDTQYF.

This clonotype is a singleton in its sample. Found in a library prepared for alpha chains, this beta chain is an off-target read, and its abundance has little meaning. This chain joins TRBV3-1 and TRBJ1-4; D gene uncertain. The length of the CDR3 is 13 residues. Trimming cost V 0 bases and J 8 bases, with 7 bases left between them. Germline loops: CDR1 LGHDT, CDR2 YNNKEL (reference sequence). CDR3 nucleotide sequence: TGTGCCAGCAGCCAAGAAGGTATCGAAAAACTGTTTTTT. Its translation is CASSQEGIEKLFF.

This clonotype turned up a few times. The library was designed around alpha chains, so this beta chain is a stray read whose abundance carries little weight. The chain is built from TRBV3-1 and TRBJ2-7; no reliable D call. Germline V gene data show CDR1 as LGHDT and CDR2 as YNNKEL (reference sequence). Trimming pared 1 base from V and 3 bases from J, leaving 10 bases between. The CDR3 totals 14 residues. This CDR3 reads CASSQALGSYEQYF. Here the CDR3 DNA reads TGTGCCAGCAGCCAAGCGCTAGGAAGCTACGAGCAGTACTTC.

Concerning this clonotype: A library prepared for alpha chains yielded this beta chain as an off-target read; its size is of little meaning. The chain couples TRBV10-3 to TRBJ1-2, with D maybe TRBD1 (5 bases). Trimming cost V 0 bases and J 3 bases, with 14 bases left between them. Germline V gene lookup returns CDR1 ENHRY and CDR2 SYGVKD. The CDR3 totals 16 residues. Here the CDR3 DNA reads TGTGCCATCAGTGAGTCGAGAGGGGAAGTGGACTATGGCTACACCTTC. Protein sequence: CAISESRGEVDYGYTF.

Concerning this clonotype: For a library built for alpha chains, this beta chain is a stray read; little rests on its size. The rearrangement joins TRBV13 to TRBJ2-1, with D perhaps matching TRBD1 (6 bases). Germline-derived CDR1 and CDR2 are PRHDT and FYEKMQ (reference sequence). The CDR3 consists of 14 residues. Trimming cost V 0 bases and J 7 bases, with 10 bases left between them. CDR3 DNA sequence: TGTGCCAGCAGCTTAGGAGGACAGCCAAATGAGCAGTTCTTC. It codes for CASSLGGQPNEQFF.

Concerning this clonotype: This beta chain was picked up by a library intended for alpha chains and is off target, so its count carries little meaning. The rearrangement uses TRBV9 and TRBJ1-1; no definite D call. Deletions cut 0 bases from V and 0 bases from J, with 15 bases between. This CDR3 region has 17 residues. From germline, CDR1 is SGDLS and CDR2 YYNGEE. Here the CDR3 DNA reads TGTGCCAGCAGCGTAGAGCCGGGAGGAGCGTTGAACACTGAAGCTTTCTTT. Its translation is CASSVEPGGALNTEAFF.

Regarding this clonotype: Found in a library prepared for alpha chains, this beta chain is an off-target read, and its abundance has little meaning. The chain employs TRBV3-1 and TRBJ2-7, with D unclear. The CDR3 runs 14 residues. Trimming cost V 0 bases and J 2 bases, with 8 bases left between them. Germline V gene lookup returns CDR1 LGHDT and CDR2 YNNKEL (reference sequence). This CDR3 is CASSQDWVAYEQYF. In DNA form, the CDR3 reads TGTGCCAGCAGCCAAGATTGGGTAGCCTACGAGCAGTACTTC.

Note on this clonotype: This beta chain appears as a stray read in a library generated for alpha chains; its size is not informative. The chain couples TRBV5-1 to TRBJ1-6; maybe TRBD1 (6 bases). Germline assignment: CDR1 SGHRS and CDR2 YFSETQ. The CDR3 sequence is 14 residues long. V lost 1 base, J lost 7 bases, and 9 bases lay in between. The CDR3 loop reads CASSLTGPNSPLHF. CDR3 DNA: TGCGCCAGCAGCTTGACAGGGCCAAATTCACCCCTCCACTTT.

On this clonotype: For a library built for alpha chains, this beta chain is a stray read; little rests on its size. The rearrangement joins TRBV7-9 to TRBJ2-2; D might be TRBD1 (6 bases). The germline CDR1 and CDR2 sequences are SEHNR and FQNEAQ (reference sequence). This CDR3 comprises 13 residues. Trimming shortened V by 3 bases and J by 6 bases, and 8 bases separated the two germline ends. The CDR3 sequence: CASSFTGPGELFF. In DNA, the CDR3 is TGTGCCAGCAGCTTCACAGGGCCCGGGGAGCTGTTTTTT.

As concerns this clonotype: This beta chain appears as a stray read in a library generated for alpha chains; its size is not informative. The chain carries TRBV27 and TRBJ2-7; D remains ambiguous. The CDR3 spans 13 residues. V dropped 5 bases and J dropped 3 bases, with 11 bases sitting between them. Germline values: CDR1 MNHEY, CDR2 SMNVEV (reference sequence). Written as DNA, the CDR3 is TGTGCCAGCAGTCTAGGAACCAACTACGAGCAGTACTTC. As protein: CASSLGTNYEQYF.

This clonotype rates as large. The library was prepared for alpha chains; this beta chain is a stray read, so its frequency means little. The chain recombines TRBV10-3 with TRBJ2-1; D gene uncertain. The V gene lost 3 bases and the J gene lost 4 bases, with 19 bases spanning the gap. The length of the CDR3 is 17 residues. Germline lookup yields CDR1 ENHRY and CDR2 SYGVKD. DNA of the CDR3: TGTGCCATCAGTGATATCTCTCGCACCCCCCTATACAATGAGCAGTTCTTC. This encodes CAISDISRTPLYNEQFF.

This clonotype was recorded a few times. This beta chain came through as a stray read in a library set up for alpha chains, and its size says little. The V call is TRBV9, the J call TRBJ2-3; D is unresolved. This CDR3 has 15 residues. CDR1 is SGDLS, CDR2 YYNGEE, per germline. Trimming took off 0 bases at V and 2 bases at J, with 10 bases between the two ends. CDR3 in amino acids: CASSVDGSTTDTQYF. In nucleotides, the CDR3 is TGTGCCAGCAGCGTAGATGGATCCACCACAGATACGCAGTATTTT.